This section outlines one TCR beta chain sequence together with its context. The antigen remains unidentified. Documented treatment: roughly 10-day PBMC culture with coronavirus spike peptide pools or control peptides (ViraFEST assay). CD4+ T-cell collection from the unexposed donor predated the COVID-19 pandemic (2011-2018). V shed 4 bases and J shed 6 bases, with 12 bases lying between them. Germline V lookup: CDR1 DFQATT, CDR2 SNEGSKA (reference sequence). The CDR3 totals 12 residues. The record originates from a study of vaccination and CD4 T cells after COVID-19. Sequenced with the Oncomine TCR Beta short-read assay was DNA taken from cultured CD4+ T cells. MiXCR was run by TCRdb on the PCR reads, yielding one entry per CDR3 protein. The sample lists roughly 4,900 distinct CDR3 sequences, 58% occurring once.

The specimen sequenced was CD4+ T cells from blood, cultured in vitro. The source of this sequence is a human donor in good health. The chain has TRBV20-1 and TRBJ1-1; D perhaps matches TRBD1 (6 bases). The CDR3 region has the DNA TGCAGTGCTAACCGGGGGGCCGCTGAAGCTTTCTTT. Translating gives CSANRGAAEAFF.